What follows are 8 T cell receptor beta chains derived from one specimen sequenced in a study of human T cells and chemical hapten exposure. TCRdb reanalysed the RACE reads using MiXCR and keeps one entry per CDR3 protein. In the table there are some 170,000 distinct CDR3 sequences, 20% to 25% of which are singletons. The time point here: patch test 1, 2 weeks after DPC sensitization. The treatment is: therapeutic diphenylcyclopropenone sensitization with weekly scalp DPC. Sequencing was performed on whole blood, taken in connection with sensitization to the hapten diphenylcyclopropenone (DPC). Receptors were obtained from a woman aged 45 to 65 with alopecia areata. Some clones in this sample may be carry-over from other donors' samples.

In its sample, this clonotype was seen many times. The chain has TRBV5-5 and TRBJ1-2; a possible D gene is TRBD1 (5 bases). V shed 0 bases and J shed 3 bases, with 12 bases lying between them. CDR1 and CDR2 from the germline V gene are SGHKS and YYEKEE (reference sequence). This CDR3 has 15 residues. The CDR3 region is CASSLVPGRDYGYTF. Written as DNA, the CDR3 is TGTGCCAGCAGCTTGGTCCCAGGGCGAGACTATGGCTACACCTTC.

The rearrangement links TRBV25-1 to TRBJ1-2; unclear D gene. CDR3 length: 15 amino acids. V dropped 1 base and J dropped 0 bases, with 9 bases sitting between them. Germline V lookup: CDR1 MGHDK, CDR2 SYGVNS. The CDR3 loop reads CASSELTASNYGYTF. CDR3 coding DNA: TGTGCCAGCAGTGAATTAACAGCCTCTAACTATGGCTACACCTTC.

This clonotype has only a few counts. V and J are TRBV7-9 and TRBJ2-1; 8 nucleotides agree with TRBD2. CDR1 SEHNR and CDR2 FQNEAQ come from the germline V gene (reference sequence). The CDR3 spans 15 residues. J gave up 3 bases and V 5 bases, and 6 bases lay outside the gene matches. The CDR3 spells CASSPTAGGYNEQFF. The CDR3 DNA follows: TGTGCCAGCAGCCCCACGGCGGGAGGCTACAATGAGCAGTTCTTC.

This clonotype was seen more than once but under ten times. V is TRBV2 and J is TRBJ2-1; D is undetermined. Germline V gene lookup returns CDR1 SNHLY and CDR2 FYNNEI. The CDR3 runs to 10 residues. V was trimmed by 5 bases and J by 8 bases, leaving 4 bases between them. In DNA, the CDR3 is TGTGCCAGCAGTCGTTATGAGCAGTTCTTC. Its translation is CASSRYEQFF.

The sample holds a few counts of this clonotype. The V call is TRBV2, the J call TRBJ2-1; 8 bases align to TRBD2. The CDR3 has 16 residues. Trimming took 7 bases from V and 9 from J; bases not matched to a gene: 17. Germline V gene data show CDR1 as SNHLY and CDR2 as FYNNEI. This chain's CDR3 is CASTDLSSGALIEQFF. In nucleotides, the CDR3 is TGTGCCAGCACCGACCTTAGTAGCGGGGCGCTGATTGAGCAGTTCTTC.

The chain carries TRBV11-2 and TRBJ2-1, with D possibly matching TRBD1 (6 bases). The CDR3 is 13 residues long. Trimming removed 1 base at V and 8 bases at J, with 9 bases between. Germline V CDR1 and CDR2: SGHAT, FQNNGV. This chain's CDR3 is CASSLGQDYEQFF. The CDR3 coding sequence is TGTGCCAGCAGCTTAGGACAGGATTATGAGCAGTTCTTC.

The rearrangement uses TRBV19 and TRBJ1-4; possible D gene TRBD1, 5 bases. CDR1 and CDR2 (germline): LNHDA, SQIVND (reference sequence). The CDR3 is made up of 14 amino acids. Trimming took 8 bases from V and 1 from J, leaving 11 bases between them. This chain's CDR3 is CASGEGETNEKLFF. The DNA of the CDR3 is TGTGCCAGTGGGGAAGGGGAAACTAATGAAAAACTGTTTTTT.

This clonotype has a count of ten or more. The chain combines TRBV29-1 with TRBJ2-3; D is ambiguous. Germline lookup yields CDR1 SQVTM and CDR2 ANQGSEA. V was trimmed by 3 bases and J by 1 base, leaving 5 bases between them. CDR3 length: 12 residues. CDR3 amino acids: CSVDRGTDTQYF. The CDR3 nucleotides are TGCAGCGTTGATCGCGGCACAGATACGCAGTATTTT.